The 11 T cell receptor beta chains presented below share a single source sample, sequenced in a study of T-cell reconstitution after alpha-beta-depleted transplantation in children. A library of TCRbeta sequences, prepared with unique molecular identifiers, was generated. MiXCR, applied by TCRdb to the PCR reads, yields one record per CDR3 protein. Of hundreds of thousands of distinct CDR3 sequences in the sample, 13% were seen once. Sequences were derived from PBMCs, mostly from graft donor cells, sampled 360 days after TCRalphabeta/CD19-depleted stem cell transplant. The receptors were gathered from a male patient younger than 18 who had a stem cell transplant for acute myeloid leukemia, so the T cells may come from the graft donor.

This chain connects TRBV5-1 to TRBJ2-2; no definite D call. Germline lookup yields CDR1 SGHRS and CDR2 YFSETQ. Trimming removed 1 base at V and 4 bases at J, with 11 bases between. This CDR3 region has 15 residues. The CDR3 region is CASSLKGLATGELFF. CDR3 nucleotides: TGCGCCAGCAGCTTGAAGGGATTGGCCACCGGGGAGCTGTTTTTT.

The table lists this clonotype with a few counts. This sequence joins TRBV28 and TRBJ1-1; a possible D gene is TRBD1 (5 bases). CDR1 and CDR2 (germline): MDHEN, SYDVKM. The CDR3 consists of 12 residues. V lost 10 bases, J lost 1 base, and 10 bases lay in between. The CDR3: CATRQTNTEAFF. CDR3 DNA: TGTGCCACCCGACAGACGAACACTGAAGCTTTCTTT.

The chain carries TRBV5-6 and TRBJ2-5; D might be TRBD2 (6 bases). Trimming removed 4 bases at V and 5 bases at J, with 15 bases between. CDR1 SGHDT and CDR2 YYEEEE come from the germline V gene. The CDR3 sequence is 14 residues long. For the CDR3, the DNA is TGTGCCAGCAGCCCCCGGCGGAGCGGGGAGACCCAGTACTTC. Its translation is CASSPRRSGETQYF.

This clonotype occurred a few times. The rearrangement joins TRBV20-1 to TRBJ2-1; the match to TRBD1 covers 8 bases. V was clipped by 0 bases and J by 3 bases; unmatched bases: 4. The CDR3 has 15 amino acids. Germline V gene sequence: CDR1 DFQATT, CDR2 SNEGSKA (reference sequence). The CDR3 nucleotides are TGCAGTGCTAGAGAGGACAGGGCCTTCTACAATGAGCAGTTCTTC. Translation gives CSAREDRAFYNEQFF.

The chain uses TRBV4-3 and TRBJ2-2; tentatively, D is TRBD1 (5 bases). This CDR3 comprises 15 residues. V was clipped by 1 base and J by 2 bases, with 8 bases between them. CDR1 is LGHNA, CDR2 YSLEER, per germline. CDR3 coding DNA: TGCGCCAGCAGCCAAGGACAGATAAACACCGGGGAGCTGTTTTTT. Its translation: CASSQGQINTGELFF.

V gene TRBV20-1 combines with J gene TRBJ2-7; no clear D gene. Per germline, CDR1 DFQATT and CDR2 SNEGSKA (reference sequence). This CDR3 comprises 13 residues. V was shortened by 4 bases and J by 3 bases, with 13 bases between the two germline ends. CDR3 protein: CSATSGFLYEQYF. The DNA of the CDR3 is TGCAGTGCTACGTCTGGATTCCTCTACGAGCAGTACTTC.

This clonotype was seen a few times. The chain carries TRBV21-1 and TRBJ2-7; TRBD2 reflects the table's D call only, with no check against the DNA. TRBV21-1 is a listed pseudogene. This CDR3 region has 13 residues. The DNA for the CDR3 is TGTGCCAGCAGATTCTTCTCCCGCTACGAGCAGTACTTC. Its protein product is CASRFFSRYEQYF.

The chain uses TRBV6-2 or TRBV6-3 and TRBJ2-3; the match to TRBD2 covers 11 bases. Trimming removed 6 bases from V and 6 bases from J; junction bases left unmatched: 8. From germline, CDR1 is MNHEY and CDR2 SVGEGT. The length of the CDR3 is 15 residues. CDR3 nucleotides: TGTGCCAGCAGACTACTAGCGGGAGAACCCGATACGCAGTATTTT. Residues: CASRLLAGEPDTQYF.

This clonotype was counted between two and nine times. The chain is built from TRBV12-3 or TRBV12-4 and TRBJ2-7, with D possibly being TRBD2 (8 bases). This CDR3 has 16 residues. V was pared by 3 bases and J by 5 bases, with 20 bases between. DNA of the CDR3: TGTGCCAGCAGTTTCGGCGGGGGGACAGCCCCTAACGAGCAGTACTTC. This gives the protein CASSFGGGTAPNEQYF.

This clonotype was seen only a few times. This chain joins TRBV28 and TRBJ1-5; no definite D call. Germline CDR1 reads MDHEN; CDR2 reads SYDVKM. V shed 5 bases and J shed 1 base, with 21 bases lying between them. The CDR3 is 18 amino acids. The CDR3 DNA follows: TGTGCCAGCAGTCCTCATCCCATCCACGGCGCGAGCAATCAGCCCCAGCATTTT. Its translation: CASSPHPIHGASNQPQHF.

This clonotype was seen only a few times. This chain connects TRBV4-3 to TRBJ2-1, with D perhaps TRBD1 (6 bases). In germline, CDR1 is LGHNA, CDR2 YSLEER. This CDR3 comprises 16 residues. Trimming removed 5 bases from V and 7 bases from J, with 21 bases in between. The CDR3 is CASSNHRDGWDNEQFF. The DNA for the CDR3 is TGCGCCAGCAGCAACCACAGGGATGGCTGGGATAATGAGCAGTTCTTC.